Detailed here is one TCR beta chain. In this sample, this clone turned up once. What this receptor recognizes is not known. It has no much larger one-base neighbor in the sample; base qualities were not kept. TCRbeta CDR3 regions were amplified from genomic DNA using the immunoSEQ Assay, a bias-controlled multiplex PCR. For the original study's pipeline: Nucleated cell counts per sample were estimated from amplification of reference gene primers within the assay. To quantify the absolute abundance of each unique TCRbeta CDR3 rearrangement, sequence reads were collapsed and filtered. For each sample, productive Simpson clonality was calculated by taking the square root of Simpson's diversity index across productive rearrangements. TCRdb took over this immuneACCESS table, retaining in-frame rearrangements with V and J assigned. Such tables are incomplete; in checked studies, under half of the missing clones stem from an unresolved V gene, and the remainder is unexplained. V and J calls and clone size are copied from that table; D and trimming were computed from the DNA. This sample is represented by about 250,000 clones; about 79% of them were singletons. About 10% of the sample is held by the ten biggest clonotypes.

Trimming takes 0 bases off V and 4 bases off J; junction bases not matched to a gene: 7. Spanning cysteine to phenylalanine, the CDR3 consists of 16 amino acids. The kept DNA is CDR3 alone, 48 bases in frame from the first base. Per the germline V gene, SGHRS is the CDR1 and YFSETQ is the CDR2. These data originate in a study of blood T cell repertoires in COVID-19 (dated by TCRdb to about 2020). About the investigation overall: Samples covering the acute and convalescent phases of COVID-19 were provided by collaborators in the United States, Italy and Spain. The material from the prospective study consisted of cDNA or gDNA derived from T cells, B-cell-depleted T cells, or PBMCs. A de-identified subject ID, COVID-19 status, age in years and sex were almost always included in the sample metadata. The dataset comprised deeply sampled blood TCRbeta repertoires from subjects exposed to, actively infected with, or recovered from COVID-19. The repertoires were released in a freely available public database meant as a resource for research on the immune response to SARS-CoV-2. Samples came from the ongoing ImmuneRACE study (first 160 participants) plus 1,254 subjects from 6 global collaborators. Where available, HLA class I and class II types were taken from metadata supplied by the sample provider and were not determined by assay-based typing. Results the study describes overall, beyond this receptor: Clinical and demographic metadata were provided uncurated, with the amount varying by source and participant.

Each collaborating institution followed its own protocols to collect whole blood in K2EDTA tubes. For TCRbeta analysis, collaborator samples were shipped as frozen whole blood, as isolated PBMCs, or as DNA extracted from either sample type. Sequenced material: peripheral blood. The receptor was derived from an elderly man with acute or convalescent COVID-19. The rearranged segments are TRBV5-1 and TRBJ2-5; TRBD1 agrees with 9 junctional bases. The CDR3 region has the sequence CASSLAAGQGGETQYF. Read as DNA, the sequence is TGCGCCAGCAGCTTGGCCGCGGGACAGGGTGGAGAGACCCAGTACTTC.